What follows is one T cell receptor (beta chain) and its context. Antigen: not known. This sample is drawn from a study of T cell responses to AZD1222 COVID-19 vaccine. The assay was immunoSEQ multiplex PCR, and TCRdb's table has in-frame clones only and misses some. The data show 150,000 or so clones, approximately 88% seen once. Study-wide findings and caveats: Repertoire samples came only from after the peak T cell response.

The CDR3 totals 11 residues. V lost 4 bases to trimming and J lost 3 bases, with 4 bases between them. Looked up from germline, CDR1 is SNHLY and CDR2 is FYNNEI. The source material was peripheral blood, sampled on day 0 of AZD1222 vaccination. The receptor's source is an adult in good health. The chain recombines TRBV2 with TRBJ2-7; no firm D call. In DNA, the CDR3 is TGTGCCAGCAGTGTCCGCTACGAGCAGTACTTC. Amino acids: CASSVRYEQYF.